This T cell receptor (beta chain) was captured by sequencing in a study of human T cells and chemical hapten exposure. Overall study context: Alopecia areata, totalis or universalis affected patients, mainly female. Findings and caveats of the study: A positive correlation with patch test score was shown by PT1 expanded TCR counts.

This clonotype appeared many times. Its specificity is unknown. V was trimmed by 4 bases and J by 6 bases, leaving 18 bases between them. Germline V CDR1 and CDR2: MDHEN, SYDVKM. The CDR3 sequence is 15 residues long. Time point reported: pre-sensitization, week 0. As for treatment: therapeutic diphenylcyclopropenone sensitization with weekly scalp DPC. TCRdb recomputed calls from the RACE reads with MiXCR, one row per CDR3 protein. The sample consists of more than 75,000 distinct CDR3 sequences, roughly 9.1% of them appearing once. The sequence was collected from a woman in her thirties or forties with alopecia areata. Some clones in this sample may be carry-over from other donors' samples. This chain connects TRBV28 to TRBJ1-2, with TRBD1 as a possible D gene (6 bases). The specimen was whole blood, collected in connection with sensitization to the hapten diphenylcyclopropenone (DPC). Here the CDR3 reads CASSSRPQGNNGYTF. The CDR3 DNA follows: TGTGCCAGCAGTTCCCGTCCACAGGGAAATAATGGCTACACCTTC.